The 20 T cell receptor beta chains below come from one sample, sequenced in a study of blood T cell repertoires in COVID-19. Profiling relied on immunoSEQ multiplex PCR, and the TCRdb table lists in-frame clones only, not all of them. The top ten clones hold 4% to 5.5% of a sample with about 120,000 clones, just under 90% of them seen once. The sequenced material came from peripheral blood. The source is a woman aged 45-65 years with acute or convalescent COVID-19.

V gene TRBV10-3 combines with J gene TRBJ2-4; no firm D call. V shed 2 bases and J shed 9 bases, with 14 bases lying between them. Germline assignment: CDR1 ENHRY and CDR2 SYGVKD. The CDR3 runs 14 residues. The CDR3 reads CAISEDGRRGIQYF. In DNA, the CDR3 is TGTGCCATCAGTGAGGACGGAAGGAGAGGCATTCAGTACTTC.

CDR3 DNA sequence: TGTGCCATCAGTGCAGGGGTAAGCGATGAAAAACTGTTTTTT. Translated: CAISAGVSDEKLFF. V is TRBV10-3 and J is TRBJ1-4; maybe TRBD1 (6 bases). CDR1 is ENHRY and CDR2 is SYGVKD in the germline V gene. The length of the CDR3 is 14 residues. V lost 4 bases, J lost 6 bases, and 12 bases lay in between.

This chain uses TRBV28 with TRBJ1-2; D perhaps matches TRBD1 (5 bases). The CDR3 extends over 12 amino acids. The ends were cut back, 1 base at V and 8 bases at J, with 8 bases in the middle. Germline V gene sequence: CDR1 MDHEN, CDR2 SYDVKM. This CDR3 reads CASSLSGVGYTF. The DNA for the CDR3 is TGTGCCAGCAGTTTATCGGGGGTAGGCTACACCTTC.

The V gene is TRBV6-5, the J gene TRBJ1-3; 8 bases are shared with TRBD1. The CDR3 loop spans 15 amino acids. The junction had 2 bases not matched to a gene; V was cut back by 4 bases and J by 0 bases. CDR1 MNHEY and CDR2 SVGAGI come from the germline V gene. CDR3 region: CASSSTGGSGNTIYF. In nucleotides, the CDR3 is TGTGCCAGCAGTTCAACAGGGGGCTCTGGAAACACCATATATTTT.

The chain joins TRBV18 to TRBJ1-5, with D possibly being TRBD1 (6 bases). Looked up from germline, CDR1 is KGHSH and CDR2 is LQKENI. The CDR3 is 15 residues long. V lost 5 bases and J lost 3, with 14 bases in between. CDR3 in DNA: TGTGCCAGCTCAGTTAGGGGGATGGACAATCAGCCCCAGCATTTT. Protein sequence: CASSVRGMDNQPQHF.

The chain couples TRBV30 to TRBJ1-1, with D uncertain. The CDR3 runs 17 residues. The V gene lost 0 bases and the J gene lost 0 bases, with 17 bases spanning the gap. Germline lookup yields CDR1 GTSNPN and CDR2 SVGIG (reference sequence). The CDR3 here is CAWSVQRELYLNTEAFF. Written as DNA, the CDR3 is TGTGCCTGGAGTGTCCAAAGGGAGTTATACTTGAACACTGAAGCTTTCTTT.

The chain couples TRBV25-1 to TRBJ1-3, with D possibly matching TRBD1 (5 bases). CDR3 length equals 16 residues. From germline, CDR1 is MGHDK and CDR2 SYGVNS. The V and J ends lost 5 bases and 0 bases respectively, with 14 bases between them. The CDR3 DNA reads TGTGCCAGCAGTAATCCGGGACTTACCTCTGGAAACACCATATATTTT. It codes for CASSNPGLTSGNTIYF.

J is TRBJ1-6 and V is TRBV7-2; 7 bases are a match to TRBD1. The germline gives CDR1 SGHTA, CDR2 FQGNSA. Germline trimming cut 8 bases from V and 7 bases from J; bases unmatched to any gene: 11. CDR3 size: 15 residues. CDR3 coding DNA: TGTGCCAGCGGATTAGAGACAGGGAGGAATTCACCCCTCCACTTT. It is translated as CASGLETGRNSPLHF. The full variable domain, completed using reference TRBV7-2 and TRBJ1-6, is GAGVSQSPSNKVTEKGKDVELRCDPISGHTALYWYRQSLGQGLEFLIYFQGNSAPDKSGLPSDRFSAERTGGSVSTLTIQRTQQEDSAVYLCASGLETGRNSPLHFGNGTRLTVT.

The chain is built from TRBV10-3 and TRBJ1-1, with TRBD1 identical over 8 bases. V shed 2 bases and J 1 base; nucleotides not matched to a gene: 3. Germline V gene sequence: CDR1 ENHRY, CDR2 SYGVKD. The CDR3 is made up of 15 amino acids. The CDR3 coding sequence is TGTGCCATCAGTGAGCCGGACAGGGAGAACACTGAAGCTTTCTTT. Protein: CAISEPDRENTEAFF.

This chain uses TRBV12-3 or TRBV12-4 with TRBJ1-1; no firm D call. The V end was cut by 3 bases, the J end by 7 bases, with 9 bases between. The CDR3 loop spans 12 amino acids. CDR3 coding DNA: TGTGCCAGCAGTTTTCGAGCGAGTGAAGCTTTCTTT. As protein: CASSFRASEAFF.

This chain joins TRBV3-1 (or the pseudogene TRBV3-2) and TRBJ1-1, with a tentative D call TRBD1 (6 bases). The CDR3 is made up of 13 amino acids. V was shortened by 1 base and J by 5 bases, with 8 bases between the two germline ends. The germline V gene encodes CDR1 LGHDT and CDR2 YNNKEL (reference sequence). The CDR3 spells CASSQGGRTEAFF. DNA of the CDR3: TGTGCCAGCAGCCAAGGGGGGCGAACTGAAGCTTTCTTT.

The rearrangement uses TRBV19 and TRBJ2-7; perhaps TRBD1 as D (5 bases). The V end lost 6 bases, the J end lost 3 bases, and 15 bases lay between the germline ends. Germline-derived CDR1 and CDR2 are LNHDA and SQIVND (reference sequence). The CDR3 has 14 amino acids. The CDR3 DNA reads TGTGCCAGTAGGTCCGAAGGGGATATCTACGAGCAGTACTTC. Translating it yields CASRSEGDIYEQYF.

The chain joins TRBV10-3 to TRBJ1-1; D gene unclear. This CDR3 contains 14 residues. Germline V lookup: CDR1 ENHRY, CDR2 SYGVKD. Trimming took off 6 bases at V and 0 bases at J, with 11 bases between the two ends. The CDR3 is CAISPDTMNTEAFF. CDR3 coding DNA: TGTGCCATCAGCCCCGACACGATGAACACTGAAGCTTTCTTT.

The chain employs TRBV6-2 or TRBV6-3 and TRBJ2-7; TRBD2 aligns across 8 bases. Germline CDR1 is MNHEY and CDR2 is SVGEGT. J gave up 5 bases and V 2 bases, and 5 bases lay outside the gene matches. This CDR3 contains 14 residues. The CDR3 coding sequence is TGTGCCAGCAGTTACGTAACTAGCGGTGACGAGCAGTACTTC. Amino acids: CASSYVTSGDEQYF.

V is TRBV2 and J is TRBJ2-7, with D perhaps TRBD1 (5 bases). Looked up from germline, CDR1 is SNHLY and CDR2 is FYNNEI. There are 13 residues in the CDR3. Trimming left V 7 bases short and J 2 bases short, with 12 bases between. The chain's CDR3 is CASIADSTYEQYF. The CDR3 DNA is TGTGCCAGCATCGCCGACAGTACCTACGAGCAGTACTTC.

The chain joins TRBV28 to TRBJ1-2; D may be TRBD1 (6 bases). Deletions cut 3 bases from V and 3 bases from J, with 11 bases between. This CDR3 is 14 amino acids long. Per the germline V gene, CDR1 is MDHEN and CDR2 is SYDVKM. The CDR3 DNA is TGTGCCAGCAGTTTGCGGGGGCTTTACTATGGCTACACCTTC. This gives the protein CASSLRGLYYGYTF.

The rearrangement links TRBV7-2 to TRBJ1-2; no clear D gene. Trimming removed 4 bases at V and 4 bases at J, with 19 bases between. This CDR3 region has 16 residues. In germline, CDR1 is SGHTA, CDR2 FQGNSA. This CDR3 is CASSSLERVPSYGYTF. The CDR3 DNA reads TGTGCCAGCAGCTCACTAGAGAGGGTCCCAAGCTATGGCTACACCTTC.

The chain recombines TRBV7-3 with TRBJ2-3, with D perhaps TRBD1 (7 bases). Germline loops: CDR1 SGHTA, CDR2 FQGTGA. Trimming removed 4 bases at V and 2 bases at J, with 16 bases between. The CDR3 loop spans 16 amino acids. CDR3 sequence: CASSSRAGGNTDTQYF. In DNA, the CDR3 is TGTGCCAGCAGCTCCAGGGCAGGGGGGAACACAGATACGCAGTATTTT.

The CDR3 is CSVEPQDSEWNTEAFF. CDR3 bases: TGCAGCGTTGAACCCCAAGACAGTGAATGGAACACTGAAGCTTTCTTT. The chain carries TRBV29-1 and TRBJ1-1, with a possible D match to TRBD1 (5 bases). Looked up from germline, CDR1 is SQVTM and CDR2 is ANQGSEA. This CDR3 contains 16 residues. Between the trimmed V and J ends, which lost 2 bases and 1 base, there was a span of 17 bases.

The V and J genes are TRBV6-5 and TRBJ2-1, with 9 nucleotides matching TRBD2. CDR3 length equals 15 residues. In germline, CDR1 is MNHEY, CDR2 SVGAGI. J was trimmed by 8 bases and V by 3 bases; bases with no gene match: 8. In DNA, the CDR3 is TGTGCCAGCAGTTATTTCGCTAGCGGGGACGATGAGCAGTTCTTC. Its protein is CASSYFASGDDEQFF.